These T cell receptor beta chains were read from a single sample in a study of T cells in pancreatic ductal adenocarcinoma. This table comes from immunoSEQ multiplex PCR, and its TCRdb copy is limited to in-frame clones, with some not included. Of some 16,000 clones listed, about nine tenths are singletons. The sequenced material came from PBMCs. The receptors were gathered from a human donor with pancreatic ductal adenocarcinoma. The CDR3 runs from the conserved cysteine through the conserved F or W. A D gene is named only where the DNA matches it firmly. A row's size may be missing; if present it is once, few, many or a size class.

size,V,D,J,DNA,CDR3
-,TRBV9,-,TRBJ2-2,TGTGCCAGCGCCAGGGAGGTATTCGCGAACACCGGGGAGCTGTTTTTT,CASAREVFANTGELFF
-,TRBV2,-,TRBJ2-1,TGTGCCAGCAGTGAAGGGCGGAACTCCTACAATGAGCAGTTCTTC,CASSEGRNSYNEQFF
-,TRBV5-5,TRBD1,TRBJ2-2,TGTGCCAGCAGGAGGGACAGCCTCACCGGGGAGCTGTTTTTT,CASRRDSLTGELFF
-,TRBV23-1,TRBD1,TRBJ2-7,TGCGCCAGCAGTCCCTATCCCGGGACAGAAACCTCCTCCTACGAGCAGTACTTC,CASSPYPGTETSSYEQYF
-,TRBV28,-,TRBJ2-7,TGTGCCAGCAGTCAAGCCCGTAGATTGCAGTACTTC,CASSQARRLQYF
-,TRBV11-2,TRBD2,TRBJ2-2,TGTGCCAGCCCCGTTTTATCATGGGACTACCCCCAGGGCGGGGAGCTGTTTTTT,CASPVLSWDYPQGGELFF
-,TRBV9,-,TRBJ2-2,TGTGCCAGCAGCGCCGGGGGAGTCGGGGAGCTGTTTTTT,CASSAGGVGELFF
once,TRBV7-7,TRBD1,TRBJ2-2,TGTGCCAGCAGCCTGACAGGGCGGACCGGGGAGCTGTTTTTT,CASSLTGRTGELFF
-,TRBV28,-,TRBJ2-1,TGTGCCAGCAGTTTTATCAGAAACTCCTACAATGAGCAGTTCTTC,CASSFIRNSYNEQFF
-,TRBV30,TRBD1,TRBJ1-1,TGTGCCTGGAGGCCTCAGGGGGACACTGAAGCTTTCTTT,CAWRPQGDTEAFF
-,TRBV5-4,TRBD2,TRBJ2-3,TGTGCCAGCAGCTTGGCCGCTAGCGGGGGTGCAGATACGCAGTATTTT,CASSLAASGGADTQYF
-,TRBV9,-,TRBJ2-5,TGTGCCAGCAGCTACAACCCCAGGGGAGAGACCCAGTACTTC,CASSYNPRGETQYF
-,TRBV6-5,-,TRBJ2-7,TGTGCCAGCAAGGCCTGGACCGGGGCGGGGTACGAGCAGTACTTC,CASKAWTGAGYEQYF
-,TRBV28,TRBD2,TRBJ2-7,TGTGCCAGCAGTTTATTGACGGGGGGATCCTACGAGCAGTACTTC,CASSLLTGGSYEQYF
-,TRBV19,-,TRBJ1-5,TGTGCCAGTAGGGAGCGGAATCAGCCCCAGCATTTT,CASRERNQPQHF
-,TRBV6-5,TRBD1,TRBJ1-5,TGTGCCAGCAGACGACAGGGGAATCAGCCCCAGCATTTT,CASRRQGNQPQHF
-,TRBV6-6,-,TRBJ1-1,TGTGCCAGCAGTTATCAGGGTATGAACACTGAAGCTTTCTTT,CASSYQGMNTEAFF
few,TRBV28,-,TRBJ1-2,TGTGCCAGCAGTTTCTCCAGCTATGGCTACACCTTC,CASSFSSYGYTF
-,TRBV5-6,-,TRBJ1-6,TGTGCCAGCAGCTCACGCCGGACAGCGAATAATTCACCCCTCCACTTT,CASSSRRTANNSPLHF
-,TRBV18,-,TRBJ1-4,TGTGCCAGCTCCCGGGGAGTCGTGACAACTAATGAAAAACTGTTTTTT,CASSRGVVTTNEKLFF
-,TRBV29-1,TRBD1,TRBJ2-7,TGCAGCGCCACAGGGGACAAGGGGTTAGGCGAGCAGTACTTC,CSATGDKGLGEQYF
-,TRBV7-9,-,TRBJ2-2,TGTGCCAGCAGCTCCGAGGTCACATCCTGGGAGCTGTTTTTT,CASSSEVTSWELFF
few,TRBV28,TRBD1,TRBJ1-5,TGTGCCAGCAGACCCGAACAGGGGGCGGGGGTGCGGCCCCAGCATTTT,CASRPEQGAGVRPQHF
once,TRBV19,TRBD1,TRBJ2-2,TGTGCCACGACAGGGGATTACACCGGGGAGCTGTTTTTT,CATTGDYTGELFF
-,TRBV5-1,TRBD1,TRBJ2-7,TGCGCCAGCCAAGGGACAGGGGGCGCCGGTAGCCGCCCCTACGAGCAGTACTTC,CASQGTGGAGSRPYEQYF
-,TRBV9,TRBD2,TRBJ2-2,TGTGCCAGCAGCAATTCTCGACTAGCGGGGGGGCGTAGCACCGGGGAGCTGTTTTTT,CASSNSRLAGGRSTGELFF
-,TRBV29-1,TRBD1,TRBJ1-2,TGCAGCGTTGTAGGCTCAGGGGGCTATGGCTACACCTTC,CSVVGSGGYGYTF
once,TRBV2,-,TRBJ1-1,TGTGCCAGCATTAAGGACGGAGTGAGGGCGAGTGCTCGAGACACTGAAGCTTTCTTT,CASIKDGVRASARDTEAFF
-,TRBV5-8,-,TRBJ2-3,TGTGCCAGCAGCCGGGGACTTGATACGCAGTATTTT,CASSRGLDTQYF
-,TRBV12-1,-,TRBJ2-2,TGTGCCAGCAGACCTACTAAGAACGGGGGACCTAACACCGGGGAGCTGTTTTTT,CASRPTKNGGPNTGELFF
-,TRBV27,TRBD2,TRBJ2-3,TGTGCCAGCAGTTTTCAGCGGGGGGTTGGCACAGATACGCAGTATTTT,CASSFQRGVGTDTQYF
-,TRBV27,-,TRBJ1-1,TGTGCCAGCAGTTTACACAGGGCGGGGAACACTGAAGCTTTCTTT,CASSLHRAGNTEAFF
-,TRBV28,-,TRBJ1-3,TGTGCCAGCAGCCCGCCTGGGGCCTCTGGAAACACCATATATTTT,CASSPPGASGNTIYF
-,TRBV4-1,-,TRBJ2-7,TGCGCCAGCAGCCAGGAGACTAGTCGCGAGCAGTACTTC,CASSQETSREQYF
-,TRBV9,-,TRBJ2-7,TGTGCCAGCAGCGTAGCCGATTCGGGTGAGCAGTACTTC,CASSVADSGEQYF
-,TRBV19,TRBD2,TRBJ2-5,TGTGCCAGTAGTATCTTGGGACTAGGGGTTGGAGAGACCCAGTACTTC,CASSILGLGVGETQYF
-,TRBV11-3,-,TRBJ1-4,TGTGCCAGCAGCTTATACAGCCGTAATGAAAAACTGTTTTTT,CASSLYSRNEKLFF
-,TRBV5-1,TRBD1,TRBJ1-1,TGCGCCAGCAGCTTGGCGCAGGGGGGCACTGAAGCTTTCTTT,CASSLAQGGTEAFF
-,TRBV15,TRBD1,TRBJ1-1,TGTGCCACCAGCCCACGACAGGGGGCGCTGAACACTGAAGCTTTCTTT,CATSPRQGALNTEAFF
-,TRBV21-1,-,TRBJ2-1,TGTGCCAGCAGCAACGGACAGCCTAACGACAATGAGCAGTTCTTC,CASSNGQPNDNEQFF
-,TRBV25-1,TRBD1,TRBJ2-6,TGTGCCAGCAGTGACAGACAGGGGGCTATGGGGGCCAACGTCCTGACTTTC,CASSDRQGAMGANVLTF
-,TRBV9,-,TRBJ2-6,TGTGCCAGCAGCCCCTACAGACATTCTGGGGCCAACGTCCTGACTTTC,CASSPYRHSGANVLTF
-,TRBV4-3,-,TRBJ1-2,TGCGCCAGCAGCCAAGAAATACAGGGAATGAATGGCTACACCTTC,CASSQEIQGMNGYTF
-,TRBV6-5,-,TRBJ1-4,TGTGCCAGCAGTTACGGGAGTGAAAAACTGTTTTTT,CASSYGSEKLFF
-,TRBV29-1,TRBD1,TRBJ2-1,TGCAGCGCAACAGGGGGTAGCTCCTACAATGAGCAGTTCTTC,CSATGGSSYNEQFF
once,TRBV7-9,TRBD1,TRBJ2-7,TGTGCCAGCAGCACCTTGAGGACAGGGGGCCTCTCCTACGAGCAGTACTTC,CASSTLRTGGLSYEQYF
-,TRBV7-2,-,TRBJ1-3,TGTGCCAGCAGCTTAGGTGGCAGGGGAATTGGAAACACCATATATTTT,CASSLGGRGIGNTIYF
-,TRBV18,TRBD1,TRBJ2-2,TGTGCCAGCTCACCGGTTACAGGGGGCGCGGTCGGGGAGCTGTTTTTT,CASSPVTGGAVGELFF
-,TRBV27,-,TRBJ2-7,TGTGCCAGCGGTAGCCCCCGTTCCTACGAGCAGTACTTC,CASGSPRSYEQYF
-,TRBV5-6,-,TRBJ2-2,TGTGCCAGCAGCTTGGACCCCCCAGCGGAGATAAACACCGGGGAGCTGTTTTTT,CASSLDPPAEINTGELFF
-,TRBV11-2,-,TRBJ1-1,TGTGCCAGCAGCTTAGAGGCACCCCGTCAAGCTTTCTTT,CASSLEAPRQAFF